These T cell receptor beta chains were read from a single sample in a study of control samples from healthy donors and cancer patients. Assay used: immunoSEQ multiplex PCR; TCRdb lists only in-frame clones, some missing. The table has roughly 120,000 clones, approximately 94% seen once. The sequenced material came from blood. The source of these receptors is a man under 40 in good health. Both conserved end residues are part of each CDR3. The D gene is left open where the match is weak. Size tells how often a clone was seen (once, few, many) or the class of an expanded clone, and some rows leave it out.

v_call	d_call	j_call	clone_size	cdr3_nt	cdr3_aa
TRBV5-6	-	TRBJ1-6	once	TGTGCCAGCAGCTTTATGCGGGTCATAAATTCACCCCTCCACTTT	CASSFMRVINSPLHF
TRBV6-2/TRBV6-3	-	TRBJ1-5	-	TGTGCCAGCAGCAGCCGGGGGGTTAATAGCAATCAGCCCCAGCATTTT	CASSSRGVNSNQPQHF
TRBV4-1	-	TRBJ2-7	-	TGCGCCAGCAGCCAACGGTTCAGGGATCACGAGCAGTACTTC	CASSQRFRDHEQYF
TRBV4-1	TRBD2	TRBJ2-7	-	TGCGCCAGCAGCCGGATTATAGCGGGGGGGATCAACGAGCAGTACTTC	CASSRIIAGGINEQYF
TRBV2	-	TRBJ1-5	-	TGTGCCAGCAGTGATCTGGGGCAGCCCCAGCATTTT	CASSDLGQPQHF
TRBV4-3	-	TRBJ2-1	-	TGCGCCAGCAGCCCCTCGATTATAGGGAATGATGAGCAGTTCTTC	CASSPSIIGNDEQFF
TRBV4-1	-	TRBJ2-3	-	TGCGCCAGCAGCCAAGAGGGGCAGGCACGCACAGATACGCAGTATTTT	CASSQEGQARTDTQYF
TRBV4-1	-	TRBJ2-3	-	TGCGCCAGCAGCCAATTGGTTCCGGGGGGCGTGACAGATACGCAGTATTTT	CASSQLVPGGVTDTQYF
TRBV19	-	TRBJ1-4	once	TGTGCCAGTAGTAGGGGAACAACAACTAATGAAAAACTGTTTTTT	CASSRGTTTNEKLFF
TRBV19	TRBD2	TRBJ2-5	-	TGTGCCAGTAGTATATGGCTAGCGGGGGGGGAAGAGACCCAGTACTTC	CASSIWLAGGEETQYF
TRBV19	-	TRBJ2-7	-	TGTGCCAGTAGTATCCAAAGGGACGCTGCCTACGAGCAGTACTTC	CASSIQRDAAYEQYF
TRBV7-9	-	TRBJ1-1	-	TGTGCCAGCAGTCCTCCAAGTGGAAAAGACACTGAAGCTTTCTTT	CASSPPSGKDTEAFF
TRBV7-9	-	TRBJ1-4	-	TGTGCCAGCAGCTCGAAGGGGGATCGAATCGAAAAACTGTTTTTT	CASSSKGDRIEKLFF
TRBV27	-	TRBJ1-5	-	TGTGCCAGCAGTTTACACCCAAGTCAGCCCCAGCATTTT	CASSLHPSQPQHF